A selection of T cell receptor beta chains follows, all from one sample in a study of regulatory T cells in long-lasting Graves disease. TCRdb processed the multiplex PCR reads anew with MiXCR; each CDR3 protein has one entry. The repertoire holds roughly 470,000 distinct CDR3 sequences, with around 20% as singletons. The sample consisted of peripheral blood mononuclear cells (PBMCs), taken when the disease was refractory, from a patient treated with antithyroid drugs. These receptors all stem from a female donor with Graves disease. The CDR3 runs from the conserved cysteine through the conserved F or W. The D gene is left open where the match is weak. A clone size is listed for some rows: how often the clone was seen (once, few, many), or a class if it is expanded.

j_call v_call clone_size d_call cdr3_aa cdr3_nt
TRBJ1-1 TRBV7-2 many TRBD1 CASSLPLTRGPTEAFF TGTGCCAGCAGCTTACCGTTAACCAGGGGGCCTACTGAAGCTTTCTTT
TRBJ2-7 TRBV7-2 - TRBD2 CASSLVLAGDEQYF TGTGCCAGCAGCTTAGTGCTAGCGGGAGACGAGCAGTACTTC
TRBJ2-7 TRBV2 many - CASSRTSQGSYEQYF TGTGCCAGCAGTAGGACATCTCAGGGCTCCTACGAGCAGTACTTC
TRBJ1-1 TRBV28 many - CASSFTYTEAFF TGTGCCAGCAGTTTCACTTACACTGAAGCTTTCTTT
TRBJ1-3 TRBV7-3 - - CASSLTSRGNTIYF TGTGCCAGCAGCTTAACATCCAGGGGAAACACCATATATTTT
TRBJ2-7 TRBV4-2 few - CASSQEGGQNYEQYF TGTGCCAGCAGCCAAGAGGGAGGACAGAACTACGAGCAGTACTTC
TRBJ2-2 TRBV14 - - CASSMWRSTEELFF TGTGCCAGCAGCATGTGGAGAAGCACCGAGGAGCTGTTTTTT
TRBJ2-2 TRBV6-5 many - CASSYGLGRNGELFF TGTGCCAGCAGTTACGGGCTCGGGCGTAACGGGGAGCTGTTTTTT
TRBJ2-3 TRBV2 - - CASSEAGTDTQYF TGTGCCAGCAGTGAAGCGGGCACAGATACGCAGTATTTT
TRBJ1-5 TRBV18 - - CASSPGGGSNQPQHF TGTGCCAGCTCACCGGGAGGAGGAAGCAATCAGCCCCAGCATTTT
TRBJ2-7 TRBV29-1 - TRBD1 CSVEGLRDRVSYEQYF TGCAGCGTTGAAGGGCTGCGGGACAGGGTATCCTACGAGCAGTACTTC
TRBJ1-5 TRBV28 - - CAGSFEDRTNQPQHF TGTGCCGGCAGTTTTGAGGACAGAACCAATCAGCCCCAGCATTTT
TRBJ1-3 TRBV6-2/TRBV6-3 few - CASSYGPYSGNTIYF TGTGCCAGCAGTTACGGTCCCTACTCTGGAAACACCATATATTTT
TRBJ1-2 TRBV7-2 many TRBD1 CASSSRQGARAAGYTF TGTGCCAGCAGCTCAAGACAGGGGGCTAGGGCTGCTGGCTACACCTTC
TRBJ2-7 TRBV6-1 few TRBD2 CASRPLAGPTYEQYF TGTGCCAGCAGGCCCCTAGCGGGCCCTACCTACGAGCAGTACTTC
TRBJ1-2 TRBV5-1 few - CASSLVPEDYGYTF TGCGCCAGCAGCTTGGTCCCCGAGGACTATGGCTACACCTTC
TRBJ2-2 TRBV24-1 many TRBD2 CATSDRRETTGELFF TGTGCCACCAGTGATCGGCGGGAGACGACCGGGGAGCTGTTTTTT
TRBJ2-7 TRBV18 few - CASLPGNDEQYF TGTGCCAGCCTCCCCGGGAACGACGAGCAGTACTTC
TRBJ2-7 TRBV24-1 - - CATSDFRNYEQYF TGTGCCACCAGTGACTTTAGGAACTACGAGCAGTACTTC
TRBJ2-7 TRBV27 - - CASRTTAQYEQYF TGTGCCAGCCGTACGACAGCCCAGTACGAGCAGTACTTC
TRBJ2-7 TRBV28 many TRBD2 CASRSPLAGDRYEQYF TGTGCCAGCAGGTCACCACTAGCGGGGGATAGATACGAGCAGTACTTC
TRBJ1-2 TRBV10-3 - - CAISDPANRPEGYTF TGTGCCATCAGTGACCCCGCCAACAGGCCGGAGGGCTACACCTTC
TRBJ1-4 TRBV6-1 - - CASRNGGHGEKLFF TGTGCCAGCAGAAACGGGGGGCATGGTGAAAAACTGTTTTTT
TRBJ1-1 TRBV6-1 - TRBD1 CASLRGPTEAFF TGTGCCAGCCTCAGGGGGCCCACTGAAGCTTTCTTT
TRBJ2-1 TRBV12-3/TRBV12-4 - - CASSSRGTYNEQFF TGTGCCAGCAGTTCTCGGGGGACCTACAATGAGCAGTTCTTC
TRBJ1-2 TRBV28 many TRBD1 CASSLIRDRGNYGYTF TGTGCCAGCAGTTTAATCCGGGACAGGGGCAACTATGGCTACACCTTC
TRBJ2-2 TRBV6-5 many - CASSSSVGTGELFF TGTGCCAGCAGTTCGTCCGTAGGTACCGGGGAGCTGTTTTTT
TRBJ2-3 TRBV24-1 - - CATSATTNRRAYF TGTGCCACCAGTGCCACGACAAACCGGCGCGCGTATTTT
TRBJ1-2 TRBV18 few - CASSPPELSYGYTF TGTGCCAGCTCACCACCGGAGTTAAGCTATGGCTACACCTTC
TRBJ2-7 TRBV12-3/TRBV12-4 many - CASSLVSEWSNSYEQYF TGTGCCAGCAGTTTAGTGTCGGAGTGGAGCAATTCCTACGAGCAGTACTTC
TRBJ2-2 TRBV24-1 few TRBD2 CATSDPYGLAGDTGELFF TGTGCCACCAGTGACCCCTATGGCCTAGCGGGAGATACCGGGGAGCTGTTTTTT
TRBJ1-1 TRBV25-1 few - CASSTRRKWNTEAFF TGTGCCAGCAGTACGCGTCGGAAGTGGAACACTGAAGCTTTCTTT
TRBJ2-7 TRBV19 - - CASSSHNEQYF TGTGCCAGTAGTTCACACAACGAGCAGTACTTC
TRBJ2-7 TRBV4-1 many TRBD2 CASSHSGLAGDYEQYF TGCGCCAGCAGCCACTCGGGACTAGCGGGAGACTACGAGCAGTACTTC
TRBJ2-2 TRBV7-9 few - CASRARGGENTGELFF TGTGCCAGCAGAGCCAGGGGGGGTGAGAACACCGGGGAGCTGTTTTTT
TRBJ1-5 TRBV19 many - CASTDAQGKSNQPQHF TGTGCCAGTACCGACGCCCAGGGGAAGAGCAATCAGCCCCAGCATTTT
TRBJ2-4 TRBV28 many - CASSFSVGRRGLAKNIQYF TGTGCCAGCAGTTTCTCTGTTGGGAGGAGGGGCCTAGCCAAAAACATTCAGTACTTC
TRBJ2-1 TRBV6-5 - - CASSSSVDNEQSF TGTGCCAGCAGTTCCTCCGTGGATAATGAGCAGTCCTTC
TRBJ2-7 TRBV11-2 many TRBD1 CASSYAGTGYYEQYF TGTGCCAGCAGTTACGCCGGGACAGGGTACTACGAGCAGTACTTC
TRBJ2-5 TRBV7-2 - TRBD2 CASSLSAGVSETQYF TGTGCCAGCAGCTTATCAGCGGGAGTGTCGGAGACCCAGTACTTC
TRBJ2-5 TRBV6-1 many - CASALLDGWETQYF TGTGCCAGCGCCCTACTGGACGGTTGGGAGACCCAGTACTTC
TRBJ2-2 TRBV6-1 - - CASSPINLEGELFF TGTGCCAGCAGTCCGATAAATCTGGAAGGGGAGCTGTTTTTT
TRBJ1-2 TRBV30 many - CAWLRVNYGYTF TGTGCCTGGCTTAGAGTGAACTATGGCTACACCTTC
TRBJ2-5 TRBV5-1 few - CASSSQRPEETQYF TGCGCCAGCAGCTCCCAGAGACCTGAAGAGACCCAGTACTTC
TRBJ2-2 TRBV12-3/TRBV12-4 few TRBD1 CASSGDRGSNTGELFF TGTGCCAGCAGTGGGGACAGGGGCTCCAACACCGGGGAGCTGTTTTTT
TRBJ2-7 TRBV20-1 many - CSARGSWAGSPWEQYF TGCAGTGCTAGAGGTTCTTGGGCGGGGTCCCCTTGGGAGCAGTACTTC
TRBJ1-5 TRBV20-1 - TRBD1 CSARAAGGGGNQPQHF TGCAGTGCTAGAGCTGCAGGGGGCGGGGGCAATCAGCCCCAGCATTTT
TRBJ2-7 TRBV19 few TRBD1 CASSYQGARSYEQYF TGTGCCAGTAGTTACCAGGGGGCGAGGTCCTACGAGCAGTACTTC
TRBJ1-1 TRBV10-3 many TRBD1 CAISSRGTGVDTEAFF TGTGCCATCAGCTCTCGGGGTACAGGGGTAGACACTGAAGCTTTCTTT
TRBJ2-5 TRBV2 many TRBD2 CASRVGLAGGRETQYF TGTGCCAGCAGGGTGGGACTAGCGGGAGGACGAGAGACCCAGTACTTC
TRBJ2-4 TRBV2 many TRBD1 CASSPGDRGSVVAKNIQYF TGTGCCAGCAGTCCGGGGGACAGGGGCTCTGTAGTGGCCAAAAACATTCAGTACTTC
TRBJ2-5 TRBV25-1 many - CASSDEVMAGPGETQYF TGTGCCAGCAGTGATGAAGTAATGGCAGGCCCTGGAGAGACCCAGTACTTC
TRBJ2-2 TRBV7-3 - TRBD2 CASSLKAGGPGGELFF TGTGCCAGCAGCTTAAAGGCGGGAGGGCCGGGCGGGGAGCTGTTTTTT
TRBJ1-4 TRBV5-1 - - CASRPAFLPEKLFF TGCGCCAGCCGCCCAGCCTTTCTGCCTGAAAAACTGTTTTTT
TRBJ1-5 TRBV28 many TRBD1 CASSTDRGWFQPQHF TGTGCCAGCAGCACAGACAGGGGGTGGTTTCAGCCCCAGCATTTT
TRBJ2-1 TRBV5-4 few TRBD1 CASSSGTGWDNEQFF TGTGCCAGCAGCTCCGGGACAGGGTGGGACAATGAGCAGTTCTTC
TRBJ2-2 TRBV20-1 - - CSASPTRFTGELFF TGCAGTGCTAGCCCGACTAGGTTCACCGGGGAGCTGTTTTTT
TRBJ1-2 TRBV20-1 many - CSASGTPNYGYTF TGCAGTGCTTCCGGGACACCTAACTATGGCTACACCTTC
TRBJ2-5 TRBV9 many TRBD1 CASSVVPGGRETQYF TGTGCCAGCAGCGTAGTTCCAGGGGGCAGAGAGACCCAGTACTTC
TRBJ2-2 TRBV5-8 - TRBD1 CANSFDRGYTGELFF TGTGCCAACAGCTTCGACAGGGGGTACACCGGGGAGCTGTTTTTT